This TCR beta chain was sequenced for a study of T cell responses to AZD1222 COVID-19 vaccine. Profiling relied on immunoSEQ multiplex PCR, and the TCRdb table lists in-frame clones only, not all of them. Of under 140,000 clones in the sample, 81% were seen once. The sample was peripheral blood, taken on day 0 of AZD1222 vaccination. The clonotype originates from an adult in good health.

Here the CDR3 reads CASSLNGAQPQHF. The CDR3 coding sequence is TGTGCCAGCAGCTTAAATGGAGCTCAGCCCCAGCATTTT. J is TRBJ1-5 and V is TRBV7-2; D is undetermined. V shed 2 bases and J shed 6 bases, with 8 bases lying between them. The V gene's germline CDR1 is SGHTA and CDR2 FQGNSA. The CDR3 is 13 amino acids.